A selection of T cell receptor beta chains follows, all from one sample in a study of cytomegalovirus exposure and HLA in healthy donors. This table comes from immunoSEQ multiplex PCR, and its TCRdb copy is limited to in-frame clones, with some not included. The sample yields over 75,000 clones, around 77% seen once. Sequencing used PBMCs. All receptors derive from a man between 50 and 59 years old in good health and CMV-seropositive. The CDR3 runs from the conserved cysteine through the conserved F or W. A D gene is named only where the DNA matches it firmly. Clone sizes are given selectively: once, few, many, or a class where the clone is expanded.

clone_size,v_call,j_call,d_call,cdr3_nt,cdr3_aa
once,TRBV6-5,TRBJ1-2,TRBD1,TGTGCCAGCAGAGGACAGGCCTATGGCTACACCTTC,CASRGQAYGYTF
-,TRBV7-8,TRBJ2-1,TRBD2,TGTGCCAGCAGCTTCCTCTGGTTGGAGGGAGAGCGGGGTAATGAGCAGTTCTTC,CASSFLWLEGERGNEQFF
-,TRBV6-1,TRBJ1-6,-,TGTGCCAGCAGTGAAGTGGAGGGGCCCAATTCACCCCTCCACTTT,CASSEVEGPNSPLHF
few,TRBV10-1,TRBJ1-6,TRBD1,TGCGCCAGCAACCTGGGGGGACAGGGTCATTCACCCCTCCACTTT,CASNLGGQGHSPLHF
-,TRBV5-8,TRBJ1-2,-,TGTGCCAGCAGCTTGGCCTTTGGCAGCAGGGAAGGGGATGGCTACACCTTC,CASSLAFGSREGDGYTF
few,TRBV6-4,TRBJ2-3,TRBD2,TGTGCCAGCAGTGAGCAAGCGGGGGGGCAGGATACGCAGTATTTT,CASSEQAGGQDTQYF
-,TRBV5-1,TRBJ1-4,TRBD1,TGCGCCAGCAGCTTCGGACAGGGGAATGAAAAACTGTTTTTT,CASSFGQGNEKLFF
-,TRBV5-6,TRBJ2-3,TRBD2,TGTGCCAGCACCCTGGAGGGACTAAGGTCGCCGGATACGCAGTATTTT,CASTLEGLRSPDTQYF
-,TRBV30,TRBJ2-3,TRBD2,TGTGCCTGGATTGGGAGCGGGGGGACAGATACGCAGTATTTT,CAWIGSGGTDTQYF
-,TRBV6-5,TRBJ1-3,-,TGTGCCAGCAGTCGTCTCTCTGGAAACACCATATATTTT,CASSRLSGNTIYF
-,TRBV7-3,TRBJ2-7,TRBD2,TGTGCCAGCAGCTTATCACTAGCGGGGGCGGGGGAGCAGTACTTC,CASSLSLAGAGEQYF
-,TRBV4-3,TRBJ1-2,TRBD1,TGCGCCAGCAGCCAAGATCACCGGACAGGGAGCGGCTACACCTTC,CASSQDHRTGSGYTF
-,TRBV4-3,TRBJ1-4,-,TGCGCCAGCAGCCTCCGGACAGCCACAAATGAAAAACTGTTTTTT,CASSLRTATNEKLFF
-,TRBV14,TRBJ1-1,-,TGTGCCAGCAGCCAAGATCTTGAAGCTTTCTTT,CASSQDLEAFF
once,TRBV5-6,TRBJ1-1,TRBD1,TGTGCCTCGCGAGAGGACAGGGGTGTGATAGGCGGCACTGAAGCTTTCTTT,CASREDRGVIGGTEAFF
-,TRBV19,TRBJ2-1,TRBD2,TGTGCCAGTAGTCTAGGGACTAGCGGGGGGGCTTGGGAGCAGTTCTTC,CASSLGTSGGAWEQFF
-,TRBV18,TRBJ2-5,TRBD1,TGTGCCAGCTCACCGGGACAGGGGCTGGAGACCCAATACTTC,CASSPGQGLETQYF
-,TRBV28,TRBJ2-5,-,TGTGCCAGCAGTTTTTTCCGGACAGTCGGTTGGGAGACCCAGTACTTC,CASSFFRTVGWETQYF
-,TRBV7-9,TRBJ2-2,TRBD2,TGTGCCAGCAGCCCCTTGCGCGGGGGGCCCGGGGAGCTGTTTTTT,CASSPLRGGPGELFF
-,TRBV13,TRBJ1-1,-,TGTGCCAGCAGCTTAGCAGGGGACACTGAAGCTTTCTTT,CASSLAGDTEAFF
-,TRBV7-2,TRBJ2-5,TRBD2,TGTGCCAGCAGCTTCGGGGGGGTCGGGACCCAGTACTTC,CASSFGGVGTQYF
few,TRBV29-1,TRBJ2-1,-,TGCAGCGTTGAAGCCTCCGGGTTCTGGGAGCAGTTCTTC,CSVEASGFWEQFF
-,TRBV18,TRBJ2-5,-,TGTGCCAGCTCCGCACAGGGAAAGTACCAAGAGACCCAGTACTTC,CASSAQGKYQETQYF
-,TRBV30,TRBJ2-2,TRBD2,TGTGCCTGGAGTGTGGGAGGGGAGTGGACCGGGGAGCTGTTTTTT,CAWSVGGEWTGELFF
-,TRBV15,TRBJ2-1,TRBD2,TGTGCCACCAGCAGAGATCTTTTAGCGGGGGCGTACAATGAGCAGTTCTTC,CATSRDLLAGAYNEQFF
-,TRBV9,TRBJ1-1,TRBD1,TGTGCCAGCAGCACACGACAGGGGCCTACTGAAGCTTTCTTT,CASSTRQGPTEAFF
-,TRBV2,TRBJ2-7,TRBD1,TGTGCCAGCACTGGGACAGCGAACTACGAGCAGTACTTC,CASTGTANYEQYF
-,TRBV4-1,TRBJ2-4,TRBD2,TGCGCCAGCAGCCAAGATATACTAGCGGGAGAAGGGGGCAAAAACATTCAGTACTTC,CASSQDILAGEGGKNIQYF
-,TRBV27,TRBJ1-2,-,TGTGCCAGCAGTATCTTACAGGGTTTTGGCTACACCTTC,CASSILQGFGYTF
-,TRBV25-1,TRBJ1-1,TRBD1,TGTGCCAGCACTGAGGGGGCAGGCCCTGAAGCTTTCTTT,CASTEGAGPEAFF
-,TRBV6-5,TRBJ1-1,-,TGTGCCAGCAGTACGAGCCGAAACACTGAAGCTTTCTTT,CASSTSRNTEAFF
-,TRBV15,TRBJ2-1,-,TGTGCCACCAGCAGAGATCGGCTCGAAAGGGGGTACAATGAGCAGTTCTTC,CATSRDRLERGYNEQFF
-,TRBV29-1,TRBJ2-5,TRBD1,TGCAGCGCATCCTTCCCGGGGACAGGGGGAACCCAAGAGACCCAGTACTTC,CSASFPGTGGTQETQYF
-,TRBV6-5,TRBJ1-6,-,TGTGCCAGCAGTTACTCGGGTAGGGGTAATTCACCCCTCCACTTT,CASSYSGRGNSPLHF
-,TRBV4-3,TRBJ2-1,-,TGCGCCAGCAGCCAAGATTATGGGGGGTCCTACAATGAGCAGTTCTTC,CASSQDYGGSYNEQFF
-,TRBV19,TRBJ1-1,-,TGTGCCAGTACCCATCAGGGACAGAACACTGAAGCTTTCTTT,CASTHQGQNTEAFF
-,TRBV18,TRBJ1-1,-,TGTGCCAGCTCACTCCAGTGGAACACTGAAGCTTTCTTT,CASSLQWNTEAFF
-,TRBV19,TRBJ1-2,TRBD1,TGTGCCAGTAGTTACCGACAGGGGTTTGACTATGGCTACACCTTC,CASSYRQGFDYGYTF
-,TRBV6-5,TRBJ1-2,TRBD1,TGTGCCAGCAGGCGGGACAGTGGCGTCTATGGCTACACCTTC,CASRRDSGVYGYTF
-,TRBV29-1,TRBJ2-5,-,TGCAGCGTTGGCTCGCGGACACAAGAGACCCAGTACTTC,CSVGSRTQETQYF
-,TRBV7-9,TRBJ2-5,TRBD1,TGTGCCAGCAGCTTGACAGGGTTCCAAGAGACCCAGTACTTC,CASSLTGFQETQYF
-,TRBV5-1,TRBJ1-4,TRBD1,TGCGCCAGCAGCTTGGGAGCAGGGGGACGTAATGAAAAACTGTTTTTT,CASSLGAGGRNEKLFF
-,TRBV2,TRBJ2-7,TRBD2,TGTGCCAGCACCGGCGGGGGGCGATTCGTCGTCGAGCAGTACTTC,CASTGGGRFVVEQYF
-,TRBV7-2,TRBJ2-1,TRBD2,TGTGCCAGCAGCTTAGAAGCGGGGGGCCCCTACAATGAGCAGTTCTTC,CASSLEAGGPYNEQFF
-,TRBV14,TRBJ2-3,TRBD2,TGTGCCAGCAGACAAGCGGGGGGCCAACGGGGTACGCAGTATTTT,CASRQAGGQRGTQYF
-,TRBV30,TRBJ1-5,TRBD1,TGTGCCTGGAGTGGGGGAAGGACAGGCCGCTTTATCCACAATCAGCCCCAGCATTTT,CAWSGGRTGRFIHNQPQHF
-,TRBV25-1,TRBJ2-7,-,TGTGCCAGCAGCCCCACGGGGGTTGACTACGAGCAGTACTTC,CASSPTGVDYEQYF
-,TRBV7-2,TRBJ2-1,-,TGTGCCAGCAGATCCGCGGTTGTATACAATGAGCAGTTCTTC,CASRSAVVYNEQFF
-,TRBV6-6,TRBJ1-6,-,TGTGCCAGCAGTGTCGACAGGAAAAACTCACCCCTCCACTTT,CASSVDRKNSPLHF
-,TRBV6-5,TRBJ2-3,-,TGTGCCAGCAGTTACCGTCGGGGGGCCGGCACAGATACGCAGTATTTT,CASSYRRGAGTDTQYF
-,TRBV19,TRBJ1-5,TRBD1,TGTGCCAGTAGAGGGGGCGCGTCTGTATATAGCAATCAGCCCCAGCATTTT,CASRGGASVYSNQPQHF
-,TRBV25-1,TRBJ1-4,-,TGTGCCAGCAGTGAATCTATCGGGGTTAACGAAAAACTGTTTTTT,CASSESIGVNEKLFF
-,TRBV18,TRBJ1-1,TRBD1,TGTGCCAGCTCACAATGGACAGGGCCGTTGAACACTGAAGCTTTCTTT,CASSQWTGPLNTEAFF
once,TRBV5-6,TRBJ2-5,-,TGTGCCAGCAGCTTGGCAGGGGGGAGAACGGAGACCCAGTACTTC,CASSLAGGRTETQYF
-,TRBV4-2,TRBJ1-2,-,TGTGCCAGCAGCCCAGGTTATGGCTACACCTTC,CASSPGYGYTF
-,TRBV5-1,TRBJ2-2,TRBD2,TGCGCCAGCAGTGGGCAACTAGCGGGTTCGAACACCGGGGAGCTGTTTTTT,CASSGQLAGSNTGELFF
-,TRBV6-4,TRBJ1-3,-,TGTGCCACCCCCGCTCGGGAAGCCGGAAACACCATATATTTT,CATPAREAGNTIYF